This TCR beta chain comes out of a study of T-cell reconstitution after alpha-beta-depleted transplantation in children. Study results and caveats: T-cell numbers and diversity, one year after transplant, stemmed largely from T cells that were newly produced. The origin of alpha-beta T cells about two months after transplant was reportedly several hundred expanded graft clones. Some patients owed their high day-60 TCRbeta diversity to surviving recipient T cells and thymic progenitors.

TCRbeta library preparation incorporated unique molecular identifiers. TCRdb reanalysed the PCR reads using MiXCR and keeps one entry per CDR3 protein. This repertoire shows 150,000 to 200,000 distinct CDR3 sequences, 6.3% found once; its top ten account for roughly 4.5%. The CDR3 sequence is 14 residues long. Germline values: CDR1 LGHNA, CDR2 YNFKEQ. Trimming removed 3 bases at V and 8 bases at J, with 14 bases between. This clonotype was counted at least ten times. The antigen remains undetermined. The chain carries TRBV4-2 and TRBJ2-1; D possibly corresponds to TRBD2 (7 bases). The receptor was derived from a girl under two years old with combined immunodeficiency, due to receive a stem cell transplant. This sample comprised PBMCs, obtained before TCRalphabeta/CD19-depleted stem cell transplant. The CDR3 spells CASSHYGGRDEQFF. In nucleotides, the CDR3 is TGTGCCAGCAGCCATTACGGGGGGCGTGATGAGCAGTTCTTC.